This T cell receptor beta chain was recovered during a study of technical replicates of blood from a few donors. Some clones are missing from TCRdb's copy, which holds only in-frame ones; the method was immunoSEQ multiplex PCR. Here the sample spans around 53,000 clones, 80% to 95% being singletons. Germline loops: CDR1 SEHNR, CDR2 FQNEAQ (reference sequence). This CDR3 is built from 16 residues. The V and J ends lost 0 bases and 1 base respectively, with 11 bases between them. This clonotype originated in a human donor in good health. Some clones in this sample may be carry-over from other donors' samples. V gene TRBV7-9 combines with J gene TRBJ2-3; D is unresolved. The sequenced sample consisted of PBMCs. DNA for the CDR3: TGTGCCAGCAGCTTAGCCAGACACCACGGCACAGATACGCAGTATTTT. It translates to CASSLARHHGTDTQYF.